This T cell receptor beta chain was retrieved from a study of T-cell reconstitution after alpha-beta-depleted transplantation in children. Study-level points and caveats: Reported findings indicate that, about two months after transplant, alpha-beta T cells came from several hundred expanded clones, which were derived from non-depleted graft cells. By one year post-transplant, T-cell counts and diversity largely arose from T cells that were newly produced.

This CDR3 is 16 amino acids long. Between the trimmed V and J ends, which lost 5 bases and 2 bases, there was a span of 16 bases. Unique molecular identifiers were incorporated into the prepared TCRbeta library. TCRdb re-analysed the PCR reads in MiXCR, keeping a single row per CDR3 protein. The sample includes under 450,000 distinct CDR3 sequences, 15% to 20% of them seen just once. This clonotype was found a few times. Its specificity is unknown. This specimen was PBMCs, mostly from graft donor cells, taken 360 days after TCRalphabeta/CD19-depleted stem cell transplant. The receptor comes from a boy under three years old who had a stem cell transplant for Wiskott-Aldrich syndrome, so the T cells may come from the graft donor. The V and J genes are TRBV12-3 or TRBV12-4 and TRBJ2-1; possibly TRBD1 or TRBD2 for D (5 bases each). DNA for the CDR3: TGTGCCAGCAGTCCTCGTCGGGACGTCGCCTACAATGAGCAGTTCTTC. Its translation: CASSPRRDVAYNEQFF.